Listed here are 30 T cell receptor beta chains from one sample, sequenced in a study of blood T cell repertoires in COVID-19. Sequenced by immunoSEQ multiplex PCR; TCRdb stores in-frame clones only, minus some. The profile shows some 100,000 clones, around 82% of them singletons. Sequenced: peripheral blood. The receptor set was obtained from a middle-aged man with active or convalescent COVID-19.

The chain combines TRBV5-4 with TRBJ2-7, with D unclear. Per germline, CDR1 SGHNT and CDR2 YYREEE (reference sequence). CDR3 size: 16 residues. V was clipped by 4 bases and J by 0 bases, with 17 bases between them. The CDR3 is CASSARVPPLSYEQYV. In DNA form, the CDR3 reads TGTGCCAGCAGCGCCCGGGTTCCCCCGCTCTCCTACGAGCAGTACGTC.

The V and J genes are TRBV23-1 and TRBJ2-3; D might be TRBD2 (5 bases). TRBV23-1 is identified as an open reading frame with a role that is uncertain. The CDR3 is made up of 16 amino acids. The V gene lost 2 bases and the J gene lost 5 bases, with 17 bases spanning the gap. The CDR3 loop is CASSQRRQVREDTQYF. Here the CDR3 DNA reads TGCGCCAGCAGTCAACGAAGGCAGGTGAGGGAAGATACGCAGTATTTT.

The chain has TRBV18 and TRBJ2-3; 7 nucleotides match TRBD1. V shed 2 bases and J 3 bases; nucleotides not matched to a gene: 5. The CDR3 runs 15 residues. Germline V gene lookup returns CDR1 KGHSH and CDR2 LQKENI. The CDR3, as DNA: TGTGCCAGCTCACCAACAGGGGTGTGGACAGATACGCAGTATTTT. Translating it yields CASSPTGVWTDTQYF.

The genes are TRBV6-2 or TRBV6-3 and TRBJ2-6; D is ambiguous. The CDR3 consists of 11 residues. The V and J ends lost 2 bases and 11 bases respectively, with 4 bases between them. Germline-derived CDR1 and CDR2 are MNHEY and SVGEGT. CDR3: CASSYHYVLTF. CDR3 nucleotides: TGTGCCAGCAGTTACCACTACGTCCTGACTTTC.

This chain connects TRBV3-1 (or the pseudogene TRBV3-2) to TRBJ2-3; D possibly corresponds to TRBD1 (6 bases). Germline values: CDR1 LGHDT, CDR2 YNNKEL (reference sequence). The V and J ends lost 3 bases and 1 base respectively, with 8 bases between them. The CDR3 is 14 residues long. CDR3 amino acids: CASSQRTGTDTQYF. In DNA form, the CDR3 reads TGTGCCAGCAGCCAGAGGACAGGCACAGATACGCAGTATTTT.

This clone was seen a few times. The rearrangement uses TRBV11-2 and TRBJ2-3, with D possibly TRBD2 on 6 matching bases. This CDR3 has 13 residues. Trimming took off 3 bases at V and 6 bases at J, with 10 bases between the two ends. CDR1 and CDR2 from the germline V gene are SGHAT and FQNNGV. CDR3 nucleotides: TGTGCCAGCAGCTTGCGGGGCTCGGATACGCAGTATTTT. Translating gives CASSLRGSDTQYF. Drawing the rest from reference TRBV11-2 and TRBJ2-3, the complete variable domain is EAGVAQSPRYKIIEKRQSVAFWCNPISGHATLYWYQQILGQGPKLLIQFQNNGVVDDSQLPKDRFSAERLKGVDSTLKIQPAKLEDSAVYLCASSLRGSDTQYFGPGTRLTVL.

The genes are TRBV15 and TRBJ2-5, with D uncertain. In germline, CDR1 is LNHNV, CDR2 YYDKDF (reference sequence). The CDR3 runs 14 residues. The V end was cut by 1 base, the J end by 2 bases, with 8 bases between. The CDR3 protein is CATSRGGRQETQYF. In nucleotides, the CDR3 is TGTGCCACCAGCAGAGGAGGCAGACAAGAGACCCAGTACTTC.

The CDR3 sequence is CASSRFELAGGTTYNEQFF. CDR3 bases: TGTGCCAGTAGTAGGTTCGAACTAGCGGGGGGTACTACCTACAATGAGCAGTTCTTC. The chain has TRBV19 and TRBJ2-1, with 12 positions matching TRBD2. Germline CDR1 is LNHDA and CDR2 is SQIVND (reference sequence). The CDR3 runs to 19 residues. V trimming: 4 bases; J trimming: 2 bases; junction bases outside the gene matches: 12.

The J gene is TRBJ2-2, the V gene TRBV7-2; possible D gene TRBD1, 5 bases. The germline V gene has CDR1 SGHTA and CDR2 FQGNSA. V was clipped by 1 base and J by 5 bases, with 11 bases between them. The CDR3 has 15 residues. CDR3 sequence (DNA): TGTGCCAGCAGCTTAGTGAGTCAGGGAACCGGGGAGCTGTTTTTT. It encodes CASSLVSQGTGELFF.

The V gene is TRBV2, the J gene TRBJ2-3; D is perhaps TRBD1 (5 bases). Germline CDR1 reads SNHLY; CDR2 reads FYNNEI. This CDR3 has 14 amino acids. The V gene lost 7 bases and the J gene lost 0 bases, with 11 bases spanning the gap. The CDR3 loop is CASNLGPSTDTQYF. The CDR3 DNA is TGTGCCAGCAATTTGGGGCCCAGCACAGATACGCAGTATTTT.

V is TRBV6-5 and J is TRBJ1-5; weak D call: TRBD1 (6 bases). This CDR3 contains 15 residues. The germline V gene has CDR1 MNHEY and CDR2 SVGAGI. V lost 8 bases and J 1 base, leaving 15 bases between the germline ends. CDR3 nucleotides: TGTGCCAGCCGACCGGCAGGGGCCAGCAATCAGCCCCAGCATTTT. It yields the protein CASRPAGASNQPQHF.

The chain is built from TRBV19 and TRBJ1-6; D ambiguous. Germline values: CDR1 LNHDA, CDR2 SQIVND (reference sequence). The length of the CDR3 is 16 residues. V was clipped by 6 bases and J by 9 bases, with 21 bases between them. In nucleotides, the CDR3 is TGTGCCAGTAGCCAGACTGCGGCAGGAGGTGGTTCACCCCTCCACTTT. Its protein is CASSQTAAGGGSPLHF.

This clone was observed a single time. V and J are TRBV10-3 and TRBJ1-5, with no clear D. This CDR3 is built from 14 residues. Deletions cut 2 bases from V and 7 bases from J, with 12 bases between. The V gene's germline CDR1 is ENHRY and CDR2 SYGVKD. CDR3 DNA: TGTGCCATCAGTGAGGCCCAGAGGGTCCAGCCCCAGCATTTT. Translating gives CAISEAQRVQPQHF.

V usage is TRBV2 and J usage is TRBJ1-4, with TRBD1 identical over 10 bases. V lost 3 bases and J lost 6; bases outside the gene matches: 1. Germline V gene sequence: CDR1 SNHLY, CDR2 FYNNEI. The CDR3 loop spans 14 amino acids. DNA for the CDR3: TGTGCCAGCAGTGAGACAGGGGGCTATGAAAAACTGTTTTTT. Translation gives CASSETGGYEKLFF. The full variable domain, in which reference TRBV2 and TRBJ1-4 provide the parts outside the CDR3, is EPEVTQTPSHQVTQMGQEVILRCVPISNHLYFYWYRQILGQKVEFLVSFYNNEISEKSEIFDDQFSVERPDGSNFTLKIRSTKLEDSAMYFCASSETGGYEKLFFGSGTQLSVL.

The genes are TRBV10-3 and TRBJ1-1; 9 nucleotides line up with TRBD1. The germline V gene encodes CDR1 ENHRY and CDR2 SYGVKD. The CDR3 totals 14 residues. The V gene end was trimmed by 7 bases and the J gene end by 1 base; junction bases not matched to a gene: 4. CDR3 nucleotides: TGTGCCATCAACAGGGGGCAGAGGAACACTGAAGCTTTCTTT. Translation: CAINRGQRNTEAFF.

The CDR3 DNA is TGTGCCAGCAGTAAGGGGACAGCAGATACGCAGTATTTT. Translating it yields CASSKGTADTQYF. J is TRBJ2-3 and V is TRBV6-4, with 7 bases identical to TRBD1. Trimming cost V 5 bases and J 4 bases; bases outside gene matches: 3. Germline assignment: CDR1 MRHNA and CDR2 SNTAGT. The CDR3 has 13 amino acids.

V is TRBV10-3 and J is TRBJ2-3; 14 nucleotides line up with TRBD2. Germline V gene sequence: CDR1 ENHRY, CDR2 SYGVKD. V dropped 2 bases and J dropped 3; count of bases not matched to a gene: 4. The CDR3 totals 17 residues. The CDR3 loop reads CAISERRTSGGTDTQYF. In DNA form, the CDR3 reads TGTGCCATCAGTGAGCGACGGACTAGCGGGGGGACAGATACGCAGTATTTT.

The J gene is TRBJ2-7, the V gene TRBV11-2, with D tentatively TRBD1 (6 bases). Germline lookup yields CDR1 SGHAT and CDR2 FQNNGV. V was clipped by 5 bases and J by 2 bases, with 13 bases between them. CDR3 length: 14 residues. CDR3: CASSQGTSTYEQYF. CDR3 DNA: TGTGCCAGCAGCCAAGGGACAAGTACCTACGAGCAGTACTTC. Together with reference TRBV11-2 and TRBJ2-7, the CDR3 gives the full variable domain: EAGVAQSPRYKIIEKRQSVAFWCNPISGHATLYWYQQILGQGPKLLIQFQNNGVVDDSQLPKDRFSAERLKGVDSTLKIQPAKLEDSAVYLCASSQGTSTYEQYFGPGTRLTVT.

This chain joins TRBV5-4 and TRBJ1-2; 8 positions match TRBD1. The CDR3 totals 13 residues. V was clipped by 3 bases and J by 8 bases; unmatched bases: 6. Germline lookup yields CDR1 SGHNT and CDR2 YYREEE (reference sequence). The CDR3 here is CASSSGQGRGYTF. The CDR3 DNA follows: TGTGCCAGCAGCTCAGGACAGGGCAGAGGCTACACCTTC. The full variable domain, completed using reference TRBV5-4 and TRBJ1-2, is ETGVTQSPTHLIKTRGQQVTLRCSSQSGHNTVSWYQQALGQGPQFIFQYYREEENGRGNFPPRFSGLQFPNYSSELNVNALELDDSALYLCASSSGQGRGYTFGSGTRLTVV.

This clone was observed a few times. The gene calls are TRBV11-2 and TRBJ2-3; 7 bases align to TRBD1. The V gene end was trimmed by 7 bases and the J gene end by 4 bases; junction bases not matched to a gene: 8. The CDR3 sequence is 14 residues long. Germline V lookup: CDR1 SGHAT, CDR2 FQNNGV. In DNA form, the CDR3 reads TGTGCCAGCACCTTTAGGGGGCAGTCAGATACGCAGTATTTT. This codes for CASTFRGQSDTQYF.

This clone has just a few counts. This chain links TRBV28 with TRBJ2-2; possibly TRBD1 for D (5 bases). Germline V gene lookup returns CDR1 MDHEN and CDR2 SYDVKM. V shed 6 bases and J shed 4 bases, with 15 bases lying between them. The CDR3 has 15 residues. CDR3 in amino acids: CASRPGQVITGELFF. The DNA of the CDR3 is TGTGCCAGCAGGCCAGGGCAGGTGATCACCGGGGAGCTGTTTTTT.

This clone was recorded only once. This chain connects TRBV7-8 to TRBJ2-5; D unclear. The V gene's germline CDR1 is SGHVS and CDR2 FQNEAQ. V shed 5 bases and J shed 5 bases, with 18 bases lying between them. The length of the CDR3 is 15 residues. The CDR3 reads CASSPRGVNGETQYF. The CDR3 DNA follows: TGTGCCAGCAGCCCCAGAGGTGTAAATGGTGAGACCCAGTACTTC.

This chain links TRBV20-1 with TRBJ2-3, with 11 positions matching TRBD2. The CDR3 contains 15 residues. Germline V gene data show CDR1 as DFQATT and CDR2 as SNEGSKA (reference sequence). V lost 3 bases to trimming and J lost 0 bases; unmatched junction nucleotides: 2. The CDR3 DNA is TGCAGTGCTAGTCGACTAGCGGGGAGCACAGATACGCAGTATTTT. Protein: CSASRLAGSTDTQYF.

This chain joins TRBV5-1 and TRBJ2-2; D is perhaps TRBD1 (6 bases). The germline V gene encodes CDR1 SGHRS and CDR2 YFSETQ. This CDR3 has 16 amino acids. V dropped 3 bases and J dropped 4 bases, with 16 bases sitting between them. CDR3 nucleotide sequence: TGCGCCAGCAGCTCGGAAGTTCCCAGGGGCACCGGGGAGCTGTTTTTT. Amino acids: CASSSEVPRGTGELFF.

The CDR3 sequence is CASSLAGQDTEAFF. As DNA, the CDR3 is TGTGCCAGCAGCTTAGCGGGGCAGGACACTGAAGCTTTCTTT. The chain recombines TRBV11-1 with TRBJ1-1; D may be TRBD1 (5 bases). Germline CDR1 reads SGHAT; CDR2 reads FQDESV (reference sequence). Trimming cost V 0 bases and J 3 bases, with 8 bases left between them. This CDR3 has 14 amino acids.

The rearrangement joins TRBV15 to TRBJ1-6; TRBD1 aligns across 9 bases. Germline CDR1 and CDR2: LNHNV and YYDKDF (reference sequence). Trimming took 1 base from V and 9 from J; bases not matched to a gene: 4. The CDR3 totals 15 residues. The CDR3 region has the DNA TGTGCCACCAGCAGAGCGGGGACAGGGACTTCACCCCTCCACTTT. Protein: CATSRAGTGTSPLHF.

The chain uses TRBV6-2 or TRBV6-3 and TRBJ2-3, with 9 bases aligning to TRBD2. V was clipped by 3 bases and J by 3 bases; unmatched bases: 7. CDR1 MNHEY and CDR2 SVGEGT come from the germline V gene. CDR3 length: 16 amino acids. The CDR3 region has the DNA TGTGCCAGCAGTTATCGGCTAGCGGGGTTTACAGATACGCAGTATTTT. Protein: CASSYRLAGFTDTQYF.

The chain uses TRBV6-5 and TRBJ2-3, with TRBD2 matching over 7 bases. The CDR3 totals 15 residues. Germline V gene lookup returns CDR1 MNHEY and CDR2 SVGAGI. The J segment lost 2 bases and the V segment lost 2 bases, leaving 4 bases of the junction unmatched. In nucleotides, the CDR3 is TGTGCCAGCAGTTACCTGGGGGGGGACACAGATACGCAGTATTTT. It is translated as CASSYLGGDTDTQYF.

V is TRBV10-3 and J is TRBJ2-2, with D perhaps TRBD1 (6 bases). Germline V gene lookup returns CDR1 ENHRY and CDR2 SYGVKD. V was cut by 6 bases and J by 6 bases, with 20 bases left in between. The CDR3 loop spans 16 amino acids. The CDR3 bases are TGTGCCATCAGCCCCCCAACAGGGCGAGGGGCCGGGGAGCTGTTTTTT. It yields the protein CAISPPTGRGAGELFF.

This clone was picked up one time. The V and J genes are TRBV6-2 or TRBV6-3 and TRBJ1-5; the D gene is possibly TRBD1 (6 bases). Germline V gives CDR1 MNHEY, CDR2 SVGEGT. Trimming shortened V by 2 bases and J by 6 bases, and 11 bases separated the two germline ends. The CDR3 has 14 residues. As DNA, the CDR3 is TGTGCCAGCAGTTACGAGGGGGTCGTTCAGCCCCAGCATTTT. Translated: CASSYEGVVQPQHF.